Detailed here is one T cell receptor beta chain. Its antigen is not known. Sequencing used immunoSEQ multiplex PCR; TCRdb keeps in-frame clones, though not all of them. The table has about 130,000 clones, over 65% seen once. The data were obtained in a study of T cell responses to AZD1222 COVID-19 vaccine. V lost 3 bases and J lost 3, with 8 bases in between. Germline CDR1 LNHDA, CDR2 SQIVND (reference sequence). There are 14 residues in the CDR3. Study-wide results and caveats: Across spike, vaccine-associated CD4 TCRs were found, dominant at 160-218 and 743-854.

The chain joins TRBV19 to TRBJ1-4, with D uncertain. The specimen comprised peripheral blood, sampled on day 0 of AZD1222 vaccination. The sequence was collected from an adult in good health. The CDR3 protein is CASSMTGSNEKLFF. The CDR3 DNA reads TGTGCCAGTAGTATGACCGGGTCTAATGAAAAACTGTTTTTT.